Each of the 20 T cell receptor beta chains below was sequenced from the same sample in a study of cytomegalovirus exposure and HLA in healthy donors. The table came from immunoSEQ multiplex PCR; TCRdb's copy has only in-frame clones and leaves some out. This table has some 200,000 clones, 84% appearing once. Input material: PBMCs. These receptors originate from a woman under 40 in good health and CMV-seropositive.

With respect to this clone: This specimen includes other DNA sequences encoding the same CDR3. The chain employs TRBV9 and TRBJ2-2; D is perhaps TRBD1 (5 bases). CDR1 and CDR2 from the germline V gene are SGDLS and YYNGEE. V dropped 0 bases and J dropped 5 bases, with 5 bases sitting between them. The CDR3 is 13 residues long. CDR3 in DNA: TGTGCCAGCAGCGTAGAGGGGACCGGGGAGCTGTTTTTT. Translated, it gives CASSVEGTGELFF.

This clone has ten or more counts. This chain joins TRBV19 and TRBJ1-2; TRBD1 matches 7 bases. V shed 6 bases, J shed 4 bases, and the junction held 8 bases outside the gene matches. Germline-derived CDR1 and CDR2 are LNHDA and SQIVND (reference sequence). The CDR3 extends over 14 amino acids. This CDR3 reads CASRPTGVSYGYTF. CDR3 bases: TGTGCCAGTAGACCCACAGGGGTTAGCTATGGCTACACCTTC.

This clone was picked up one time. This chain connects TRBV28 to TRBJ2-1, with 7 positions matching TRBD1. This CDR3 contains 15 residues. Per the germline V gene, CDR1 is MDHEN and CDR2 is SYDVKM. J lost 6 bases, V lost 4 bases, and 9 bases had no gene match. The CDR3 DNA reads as TGTGCCAGCAGTTATACCGGGACAGCCCTCAATGAGCAGTTCTTC. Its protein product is CASSYTGTALNEQFF.

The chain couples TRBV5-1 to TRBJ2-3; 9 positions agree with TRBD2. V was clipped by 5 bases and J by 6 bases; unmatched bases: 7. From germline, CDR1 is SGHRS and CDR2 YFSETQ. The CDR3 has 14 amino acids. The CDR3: CASRIAGARDTQYF. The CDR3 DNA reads TGCGCCAGCAGGATAGCGGGAGCGCGGGATACGCAGTATTTT.

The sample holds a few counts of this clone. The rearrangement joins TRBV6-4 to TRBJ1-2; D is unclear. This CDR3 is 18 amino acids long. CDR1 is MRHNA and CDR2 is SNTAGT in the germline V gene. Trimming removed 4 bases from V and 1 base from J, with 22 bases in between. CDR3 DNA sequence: TGTGCCAGCAGTGTGTCCCCCGGGATACAGAACTATAACTATGGCTACACCTTC. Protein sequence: CASSVSPGIQNYNYGYTF.

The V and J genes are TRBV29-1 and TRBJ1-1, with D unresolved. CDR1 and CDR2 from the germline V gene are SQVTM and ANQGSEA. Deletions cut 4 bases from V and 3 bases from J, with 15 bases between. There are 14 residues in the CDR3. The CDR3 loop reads CSVAPRDMDTEAFF. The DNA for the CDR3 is TGCAGCGTTGCCCCCCGGGATATGGACACTGAAGCTTTCTTT.

For the CDR3, the DNA is TGTGCCAGCAGTGCTATCTACGAGCAGTACTTC. Amino acids: CASSAIYEQYF. V gene TRBV6-6 combines with J gene TRBJ2-7; D gene unclear. CDR1 and CDR2 (germline): MNHNY, SVGAGI (reference sequence). The CDR3 runs 11 residues. The V end was cut by 5 bases, the J end by 3 bases, with 5 bases between.

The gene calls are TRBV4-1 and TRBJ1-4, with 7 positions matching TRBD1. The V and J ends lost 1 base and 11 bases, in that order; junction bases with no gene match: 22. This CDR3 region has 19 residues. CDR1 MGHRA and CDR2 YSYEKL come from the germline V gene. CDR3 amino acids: CASSQVYTGDPTGRRKLFF. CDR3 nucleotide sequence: TGCGCCAGCAGCCAAGTTTATACCGGAGATCCGACAGGGAGGAGGAAACTGTTTTTT.

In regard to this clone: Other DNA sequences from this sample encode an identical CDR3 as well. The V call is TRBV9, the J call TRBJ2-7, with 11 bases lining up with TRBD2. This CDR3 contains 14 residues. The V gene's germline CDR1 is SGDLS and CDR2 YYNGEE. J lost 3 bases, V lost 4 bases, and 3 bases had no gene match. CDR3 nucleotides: TGTGCCAGCAGCTCCGGGACTAGCGGCTACGAGCAGTACTTC. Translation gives CASSSGTSGYEQYF.

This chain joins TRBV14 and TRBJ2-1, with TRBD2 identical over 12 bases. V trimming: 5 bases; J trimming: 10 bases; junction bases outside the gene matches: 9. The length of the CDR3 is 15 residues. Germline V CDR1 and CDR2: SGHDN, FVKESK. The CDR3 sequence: CASSIRLAGDDEQFF. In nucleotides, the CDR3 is TGTGCCAGCAGCATTAGACTAGCGGGAGACGACGAGCAGTTCTTC. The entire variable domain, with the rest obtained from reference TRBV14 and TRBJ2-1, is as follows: EAGVTQFPSHSVIEKGQTVTLRCDPISGHDNLYWYRRVMGKEIKFLLHFVKESKQDESGMPNNRFLAERTGGTYSTLKVQPAELEDSGVYFCASSIRLAGDDEQFFGPGTRLTVL.

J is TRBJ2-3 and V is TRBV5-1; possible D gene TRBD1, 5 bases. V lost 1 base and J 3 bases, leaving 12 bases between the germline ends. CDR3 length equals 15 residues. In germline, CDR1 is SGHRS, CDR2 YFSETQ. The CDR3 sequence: CASSLTGSRTDTQYF. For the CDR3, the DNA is TGCGCCAGCAGCTTGACAGGTTCTCGGACAGATACGCAGTATTTT.

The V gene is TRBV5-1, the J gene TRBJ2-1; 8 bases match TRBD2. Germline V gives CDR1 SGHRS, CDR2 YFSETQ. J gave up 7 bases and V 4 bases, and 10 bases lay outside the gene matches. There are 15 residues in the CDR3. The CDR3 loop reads CASSASGSTKNEQFF. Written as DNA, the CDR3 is TGCGCCAGCAGCGCAAGCGGGAGTACAAAGAATGAGCAGTTCTTC.

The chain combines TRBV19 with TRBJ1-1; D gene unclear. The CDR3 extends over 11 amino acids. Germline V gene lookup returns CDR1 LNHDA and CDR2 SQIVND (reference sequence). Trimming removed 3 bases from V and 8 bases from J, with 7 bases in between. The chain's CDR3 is CASSIRAEAFF. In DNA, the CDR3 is TGTGCCAGTAGTATCCGAGCAGAAGCTTTCTTT.

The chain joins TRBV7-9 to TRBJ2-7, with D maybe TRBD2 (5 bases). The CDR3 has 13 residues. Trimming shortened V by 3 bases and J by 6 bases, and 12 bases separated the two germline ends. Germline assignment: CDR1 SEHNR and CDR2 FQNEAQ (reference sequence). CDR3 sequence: CASSFPRGAEQYF. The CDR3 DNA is TGTGCCAGCAGCTTCCCCCGGGGTGCCGAGCAGTACTTC.

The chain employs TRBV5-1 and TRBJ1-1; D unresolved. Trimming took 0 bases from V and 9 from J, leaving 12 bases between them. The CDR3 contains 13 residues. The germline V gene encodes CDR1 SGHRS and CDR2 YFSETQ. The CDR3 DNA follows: TGCGCCAGCAGCTTGGCCGCGGGGTATCAAGCTTTCTTT. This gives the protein CASSLAAGYQAFF.

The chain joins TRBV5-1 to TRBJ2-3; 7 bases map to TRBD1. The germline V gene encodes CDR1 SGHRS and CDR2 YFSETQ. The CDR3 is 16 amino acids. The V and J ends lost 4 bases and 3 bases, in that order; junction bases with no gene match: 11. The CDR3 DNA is TGCGCCAGCAGCATTGGACAGGTGGGACGGACAGATACGCAGTATTTT. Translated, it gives CASSIGQVGRTDTQYF. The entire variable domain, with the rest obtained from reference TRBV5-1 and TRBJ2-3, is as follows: KAGVTQTPRYLIKTRGQQVTLSCSPISGHRSVSWYQQTPGQGLQFLFEYFSETQRNKGNFPGRFSGRQFSNSRSEMNVSTLELGDSALYLCASSIGQVGRTDTQYFGPGTRLTVL.

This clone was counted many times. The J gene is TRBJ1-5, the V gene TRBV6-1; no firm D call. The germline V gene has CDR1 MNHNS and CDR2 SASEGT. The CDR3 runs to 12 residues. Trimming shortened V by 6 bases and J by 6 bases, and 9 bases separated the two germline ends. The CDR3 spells CASSDSPQPQHF. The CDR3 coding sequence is TGTGCCAGCAGCGACTCCCCTCAGCCCCAGCATTTT.

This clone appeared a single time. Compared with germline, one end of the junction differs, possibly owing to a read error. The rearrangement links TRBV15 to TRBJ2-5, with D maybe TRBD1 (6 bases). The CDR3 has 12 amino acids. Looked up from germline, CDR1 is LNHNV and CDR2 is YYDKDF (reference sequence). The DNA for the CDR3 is TGTGCCACCAGCAGAGACAATCGACAGGCCGACTTC. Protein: CATSRDNRQADF.

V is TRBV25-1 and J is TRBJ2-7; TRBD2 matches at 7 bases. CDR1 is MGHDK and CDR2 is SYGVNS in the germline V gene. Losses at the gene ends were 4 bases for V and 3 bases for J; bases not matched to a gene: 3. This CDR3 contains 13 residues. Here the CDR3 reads CASSGGRVYEQYF. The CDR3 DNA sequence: TGTGCCAGCAGTGGGGGGAGGGTCTACGAGCAGTACTTC.

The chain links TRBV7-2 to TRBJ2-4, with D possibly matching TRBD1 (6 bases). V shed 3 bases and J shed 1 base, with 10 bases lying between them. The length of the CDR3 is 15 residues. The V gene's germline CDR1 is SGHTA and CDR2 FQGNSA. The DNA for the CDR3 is TGTGCCAGCAGCTTCTCACAGGGCGCCAAAAACATTCAGTACTTC. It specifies CASSFSQGAKNIQYF.